The clone carrying this T cell receptor beta chain was counted once. Its antigen is not identified. Clones were read by immunoSEQ multiplex PCR, and TCRdb kept only the in-frame ones, dropping some. The sample includes tens of thousands of clones, roughly 87% of them seen just once. This specimen comes from a study of T cell responses to AZD1222 COVID-19 vaccine. V was trimmed by 4 bases and J by 4 bases, leaving 8 bases between them. CDR1 is SQVTM, CDR2 ANQGSEA, per germline. The CDR3 has 12 residues. General study points: Spike-specific TCR breadth rose after two AZD1222 doses, and depth rose as well.

This sequence joins TRBV29-1 and TRBJ2-1; D not certain. The clonotype comes from an adult who received the AZD1222 COVID-19 vaccine. The sample here was peripheral blood, taken 28 days after the second AZD1222 dose. CDR3 loop: CSVGLEYNEQFF. The CDR3 DNA follows: TGCAGCGTTGGATTAGAGTACAATGAGCAGTTCTTC.